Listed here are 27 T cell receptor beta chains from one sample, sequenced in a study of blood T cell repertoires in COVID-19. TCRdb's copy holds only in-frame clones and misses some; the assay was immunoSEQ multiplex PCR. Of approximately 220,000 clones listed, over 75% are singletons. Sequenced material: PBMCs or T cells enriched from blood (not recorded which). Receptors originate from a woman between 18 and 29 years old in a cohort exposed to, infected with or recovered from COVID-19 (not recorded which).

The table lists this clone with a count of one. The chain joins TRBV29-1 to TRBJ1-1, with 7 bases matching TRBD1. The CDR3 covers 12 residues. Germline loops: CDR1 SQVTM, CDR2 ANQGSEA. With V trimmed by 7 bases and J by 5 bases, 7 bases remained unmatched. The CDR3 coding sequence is TGCAGCGGGGGGGACAGCAATACTGAAGCTTTCTTT. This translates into CSGGDSNTEAFF.

The CDR3 is CAIGGQGAEAFF. The CDR3 bases are TGTGCCATCGGGGGACAGGGAGCTGAAGCTTTCTTT. This rearrangement joins TRBV10-3 to TRBJ1-1, with 9 bases aligning to TRBD1. The V gene end was trimmed by 8 bases and the J gene end by 6 bases; junction bases not matched to a gene: 4. Germline CDR1 and CDR2: ENHRY and SYGVKD. CDR3 length: 12 amino acids.

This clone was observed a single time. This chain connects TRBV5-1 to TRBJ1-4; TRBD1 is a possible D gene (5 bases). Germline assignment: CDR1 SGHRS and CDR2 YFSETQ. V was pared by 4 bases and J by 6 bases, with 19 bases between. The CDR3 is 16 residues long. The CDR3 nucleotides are TGCGCCAGCAGCCTGATACCGGGACTTACAGATGAAAAACTGTTTTTT. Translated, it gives CASSLIPGLTDEKLFF. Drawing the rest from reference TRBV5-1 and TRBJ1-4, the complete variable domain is KAGVTQTPRYLIKTRGQQVTLSCSPISGHRSVSWYQQTPGQGLQFLFEYFSETQRNKGNFPGRFSGRQFSNSRSEMNVSTLELGDSALYLCASSLIPGLTDEKLFFGSGTQLSVL.

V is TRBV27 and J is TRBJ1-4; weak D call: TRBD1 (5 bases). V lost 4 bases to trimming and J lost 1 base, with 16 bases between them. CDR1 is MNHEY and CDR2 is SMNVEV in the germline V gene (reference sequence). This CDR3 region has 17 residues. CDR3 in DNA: TGTGCCAGCAGTTCGGTGTTCGGGGGAGAAACTAATGAAAAACTGTTTTTT. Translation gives CASSSVFGGETNEKLFF.

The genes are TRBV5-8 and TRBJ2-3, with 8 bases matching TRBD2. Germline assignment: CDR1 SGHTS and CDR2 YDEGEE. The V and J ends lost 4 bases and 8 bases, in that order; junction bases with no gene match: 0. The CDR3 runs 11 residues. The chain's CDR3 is CASSRGGTQYF. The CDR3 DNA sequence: TGTGCCAGCAGCCGGGGGGGTACGCAGTATTTT.

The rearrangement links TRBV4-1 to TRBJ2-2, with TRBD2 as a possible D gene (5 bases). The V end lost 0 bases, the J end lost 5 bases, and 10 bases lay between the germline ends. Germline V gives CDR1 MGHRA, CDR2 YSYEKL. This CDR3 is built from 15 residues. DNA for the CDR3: TGCGCCAGCAGCCAAGATACCACGGGGACCGGGGAGCTGTTTTTT. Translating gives CASSQDTTGTGELFF.

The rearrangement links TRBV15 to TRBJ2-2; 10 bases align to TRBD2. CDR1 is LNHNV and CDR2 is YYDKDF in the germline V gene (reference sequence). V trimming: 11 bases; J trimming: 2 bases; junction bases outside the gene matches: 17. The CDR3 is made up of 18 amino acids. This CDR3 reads CAGSGGLAGAINTGELFF. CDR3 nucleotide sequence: TGTGCCGGATCCGGCGGCCTAGCGGGGGCCATCAACACCGGGGAGCTGTTTTTT. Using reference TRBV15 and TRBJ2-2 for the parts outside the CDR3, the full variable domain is DAMVIQNPRYQVTQFGKPVTLSCSQTLNHNVMYWYQQKSSQAPKLLFHYYDKDFNNEADTPDNFQSRRPNTSFCFLDIRSPGLGDTAMYLCAGSGGLAGAINTGELFFGEGSRLTVL.

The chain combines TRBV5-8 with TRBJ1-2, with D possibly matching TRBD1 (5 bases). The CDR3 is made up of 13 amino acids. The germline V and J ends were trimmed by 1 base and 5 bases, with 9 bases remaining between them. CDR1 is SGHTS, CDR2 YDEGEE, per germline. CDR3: CASSLSSGYGYTF. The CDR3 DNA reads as TGTGCCAGCAGCTTGAGTTCAGGGTATGGCTACACCTTC.

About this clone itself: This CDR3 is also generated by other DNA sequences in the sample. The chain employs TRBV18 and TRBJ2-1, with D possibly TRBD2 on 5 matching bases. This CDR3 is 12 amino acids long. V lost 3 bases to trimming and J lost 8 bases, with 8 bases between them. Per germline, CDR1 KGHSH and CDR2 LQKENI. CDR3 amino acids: CASSPRADEQFF. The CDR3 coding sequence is TGTGCCAGCTCACCGCGGGCAGATGAGCAGTTCTTC. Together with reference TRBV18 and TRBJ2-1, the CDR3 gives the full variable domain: NAGVMQNPRHLVRRRGQEARLRCSPMKGHSHVYWYRQLPEEGLKFMVYLQKENIIDESGMPKERFSAEFPKEGPSILRIQQVVRGDSAAYFCASSPRADEQFFGPGTRLTVL.

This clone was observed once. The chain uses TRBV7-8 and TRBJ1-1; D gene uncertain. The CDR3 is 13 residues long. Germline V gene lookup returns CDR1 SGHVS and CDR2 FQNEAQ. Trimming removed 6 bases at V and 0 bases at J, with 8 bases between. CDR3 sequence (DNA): TGTGCCAGCAGGGGCCGGATGAACACTGAAGCTTTCTTT. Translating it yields CASRGRMNTEAFF.

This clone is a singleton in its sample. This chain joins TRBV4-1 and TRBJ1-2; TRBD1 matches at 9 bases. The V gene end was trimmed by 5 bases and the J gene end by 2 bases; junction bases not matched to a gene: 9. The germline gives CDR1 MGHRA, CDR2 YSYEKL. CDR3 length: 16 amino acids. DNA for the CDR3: TGCGCCAGCAGCGGAGGAGGGGGGACAGGGAACTATGGCTACACCTTC. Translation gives CASSGGGGTGNYGYTF.

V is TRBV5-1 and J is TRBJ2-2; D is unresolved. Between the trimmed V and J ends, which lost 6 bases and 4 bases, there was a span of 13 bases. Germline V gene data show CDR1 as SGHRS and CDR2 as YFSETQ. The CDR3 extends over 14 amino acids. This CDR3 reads CASNTGTVTGELFF. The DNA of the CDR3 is TGCGCCAGCAATACCGGAACAGTCACCGGGGAGCTGTTTTTT. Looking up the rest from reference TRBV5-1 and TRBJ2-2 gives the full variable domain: KAGVTQTPRYLIKTRGQQVTLSCSPISGHRSVSWYQQTPGQGLQFLFEYFSETQRNKGNFPGRFSGRQFSNSRSEMNVSTLELGDSALYLCASNTGTVTGELFFGEGSRLTVL.

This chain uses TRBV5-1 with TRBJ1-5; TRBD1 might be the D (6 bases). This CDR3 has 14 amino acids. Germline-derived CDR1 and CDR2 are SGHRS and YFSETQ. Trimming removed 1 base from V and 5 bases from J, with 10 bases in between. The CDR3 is CASSLSGGDQPQHF. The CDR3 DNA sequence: TGCGCCAGCAGCTTGTCGGGGGGCGATCAGCCCCAGCATTTT.

Here the CDR3 DNA reads TGCGCCAGCAGCTCGACAGGGATCGAGCCCCAGCATTTT. This sequence encodes CASSSTGIEPQHF. This chain uses TRBV5-1 with TRBJ1-5; 7 positions agree with TRBD1. Germline V gene data show CDR1 as SGHRS and CDR2 as YFSETQ. The CDR3 has 13 residues. V was clipped by 3 bases and J by 8 bases; unmatched bases: 5. Full variable domain (remainder filled in from reference TRBV5-1 and TRBJ1-5): KAGVTQTPRYLIKTRGQQVTLSCSPISGHRSVSWYQQTPGQGLQFLFEYFSETQRNKGNFPGRFSGRQFSNSRSEMNVSTLELGDSALYLCASSSTGIEPQHFGDGTRLSIL.

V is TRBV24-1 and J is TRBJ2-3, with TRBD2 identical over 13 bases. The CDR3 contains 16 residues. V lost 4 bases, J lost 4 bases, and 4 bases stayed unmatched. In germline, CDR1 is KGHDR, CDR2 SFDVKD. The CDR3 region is CATSDLGLAGADTQYF. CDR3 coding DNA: TGTGCCACCAGTGACCTCGGACTAGCGGGAGCAGATACGCAGTATTTT.

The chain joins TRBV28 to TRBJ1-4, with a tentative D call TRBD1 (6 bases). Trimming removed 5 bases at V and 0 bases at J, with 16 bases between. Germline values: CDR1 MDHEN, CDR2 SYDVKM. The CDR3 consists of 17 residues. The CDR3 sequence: CASSRPGTTATNEKLFF. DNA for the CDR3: TGTGCCAGCAGTCGTCCCGGGACAACTGCAACTAATGAAAAACTGTTTTTT.

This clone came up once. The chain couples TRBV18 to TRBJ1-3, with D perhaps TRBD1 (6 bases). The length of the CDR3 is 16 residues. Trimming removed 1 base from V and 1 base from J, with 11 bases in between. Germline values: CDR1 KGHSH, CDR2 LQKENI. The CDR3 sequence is CASSPRTGQSGNTIYF. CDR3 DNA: TGTGCCAGCTCACCACGCACCGGACAGTCTGGAAACACCATATATTTT.

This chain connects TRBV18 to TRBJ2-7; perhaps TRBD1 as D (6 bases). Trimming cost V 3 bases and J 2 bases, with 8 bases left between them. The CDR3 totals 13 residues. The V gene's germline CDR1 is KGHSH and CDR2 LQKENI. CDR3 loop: CASSPGQPYEQYF. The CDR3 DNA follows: TGTGCCAGCTCACCGGGACAACCCTACGAGCAGTACTTC. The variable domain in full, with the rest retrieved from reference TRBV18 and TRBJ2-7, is NAGVMQNPRHLVRRRGQEARLRCSPMKGHSHVYWYRQLPEEGLKFMVYLQKENIIDESGMPKERFSAEFPKEGPSILRIQQVVRGDSAAYFCASSPGQPYEQYFGPGTRLTVT.

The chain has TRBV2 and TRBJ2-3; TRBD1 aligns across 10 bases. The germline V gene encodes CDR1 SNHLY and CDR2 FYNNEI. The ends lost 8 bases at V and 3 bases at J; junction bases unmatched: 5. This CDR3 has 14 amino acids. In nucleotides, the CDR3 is TGTGCCAGCGGACAGGGGGAATTGACAGATACGCAGTATTTT. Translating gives CASGQGELTDTQYF. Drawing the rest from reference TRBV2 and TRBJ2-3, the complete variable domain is EPEVTQTPSHQVTQMGQEVILRCVPISNHLYFYWYRQILGQKVEFLVSFYNNEISEKSEIFDDQFSVERPDGSNFTLKIRSTKLEDSAMYFCASGQGELTDTQYFGPGTRLTVL.

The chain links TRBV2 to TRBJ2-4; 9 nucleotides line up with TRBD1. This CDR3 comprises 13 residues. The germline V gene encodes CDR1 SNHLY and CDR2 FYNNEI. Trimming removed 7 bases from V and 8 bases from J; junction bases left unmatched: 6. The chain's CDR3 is CASISTGGDIQYF. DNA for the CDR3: TGTGCCAGCATCTCGACAGGGGGGGACATTCAGTACTTC. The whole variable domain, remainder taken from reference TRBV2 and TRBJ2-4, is EPEVTQTPSHQVTQMGQEVILRCVPISNHLYFYWYRQILGQKVEFLVSFYNNEISEKSEIFDDQFSVERPDGSNFTLKIRSTKLEDSAMYFCASISTGGDIQYFGAGTRLSVL.

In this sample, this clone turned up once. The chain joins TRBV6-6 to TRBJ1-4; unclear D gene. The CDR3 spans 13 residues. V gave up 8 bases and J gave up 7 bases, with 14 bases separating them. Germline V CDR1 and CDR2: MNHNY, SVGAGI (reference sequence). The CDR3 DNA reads TGTGCCAGCTCCCTGGACGAGGGTGAAAAACTGTTTTTT. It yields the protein CASSLDEGEKLFF.

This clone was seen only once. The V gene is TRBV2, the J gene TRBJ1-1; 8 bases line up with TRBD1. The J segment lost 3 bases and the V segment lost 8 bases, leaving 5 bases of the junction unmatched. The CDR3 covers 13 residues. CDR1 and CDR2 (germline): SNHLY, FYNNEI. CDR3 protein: CASHMTGDTEAFF. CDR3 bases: TGTGCCAGCCATATGACAGGGGACACTGAAGCTTTCTTT.

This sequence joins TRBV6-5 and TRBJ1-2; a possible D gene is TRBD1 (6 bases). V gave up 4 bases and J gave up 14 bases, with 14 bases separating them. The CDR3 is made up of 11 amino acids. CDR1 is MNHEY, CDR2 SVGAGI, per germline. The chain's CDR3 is CASSSSQGQTF. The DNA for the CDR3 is TGTGCCAGCAGTTCCTCACAGGGTCAAACCTTC.

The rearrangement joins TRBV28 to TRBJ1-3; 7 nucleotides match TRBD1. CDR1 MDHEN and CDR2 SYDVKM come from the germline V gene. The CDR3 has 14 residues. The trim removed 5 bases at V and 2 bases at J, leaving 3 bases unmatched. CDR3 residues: CASSAGTAGNTIYF. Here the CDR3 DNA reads TGTGCCAGCAGTGCCGGGACAGCTGGAAACACCATATATTTT. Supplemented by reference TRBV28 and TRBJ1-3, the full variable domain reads DVKVTQSSRYLVKRTGEKVFLECVQDMDHENMFWYRQDPGLGLRLIYFSYDVKMKEKGDIPEGYSVSREKKERFSLILESASTNQTSMYLCASSAGTAGNTIYFGEGSWLTVV.

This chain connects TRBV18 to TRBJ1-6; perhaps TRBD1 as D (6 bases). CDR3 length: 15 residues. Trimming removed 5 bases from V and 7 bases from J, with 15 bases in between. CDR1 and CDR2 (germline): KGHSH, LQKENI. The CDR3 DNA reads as TGTGCCAGCTCATCGAACGGGGACAAAAATTCACCCCTCCACTTT. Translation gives CASSSNGDKNSPLHF.

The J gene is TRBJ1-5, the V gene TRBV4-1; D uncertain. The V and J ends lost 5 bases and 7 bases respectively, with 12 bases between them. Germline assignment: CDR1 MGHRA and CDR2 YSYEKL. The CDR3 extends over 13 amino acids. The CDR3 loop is CASSTRGGQPQHF. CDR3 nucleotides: TGCGCCAGCAGCACGCGGGGAGGCCAGCCCCAGCATTTT.

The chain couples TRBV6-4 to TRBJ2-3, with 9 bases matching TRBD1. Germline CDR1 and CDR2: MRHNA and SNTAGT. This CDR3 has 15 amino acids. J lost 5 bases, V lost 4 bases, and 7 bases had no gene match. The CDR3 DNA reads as TGTGCCAGCAGTGCCCGGGACAGGGCTCGAGATACGCAGTATTTT. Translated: CASSARDRARDTQYF.